This T cell receptor beta chain was documented in a study of cytomegalovirus exposure and HLA in healthy donors. PCR amplification relied on 60 Vbeta primers (plus 13 Jbeta primers). Produced via immunoSEQ multiplex PCR; TCRdb's table is partial and in-frame only. Of 80,000 or so clones in the sample, around 82% were seen once. This clone was found once. The germline CDR1 and CDR2 sequences are MNHNS and SASEGT. The CDR3 covers 13 residues. Trimming took 7 bases from V and 11 from J, leaving 20 bases between them. The chain has TRBV6-1 and TRBJ1-1; D ambiguous. The sequence derives from a man in his forties or fifties in good health and CMV-seronegative. The sample consisted of PBMCs. CDR3 DNA: TGTGCCAGCACTTTCGAACCCCAAAGCTCGGCTTTCTTT. As protein: CASTFEPQSSAFF.